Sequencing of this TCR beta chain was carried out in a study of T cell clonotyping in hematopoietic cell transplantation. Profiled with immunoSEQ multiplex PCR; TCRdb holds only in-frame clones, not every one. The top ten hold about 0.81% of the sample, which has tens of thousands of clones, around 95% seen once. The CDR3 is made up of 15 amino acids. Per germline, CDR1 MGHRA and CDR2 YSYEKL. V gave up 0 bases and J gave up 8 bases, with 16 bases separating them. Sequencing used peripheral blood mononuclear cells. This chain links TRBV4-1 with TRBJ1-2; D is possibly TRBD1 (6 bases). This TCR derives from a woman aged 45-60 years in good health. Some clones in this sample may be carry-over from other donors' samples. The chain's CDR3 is CASSQEAGDNWGYTF. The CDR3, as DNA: TGCGCCAGCAGCCAAGAGGCAGGGGACAACTGGGGCTACACCTTC.